The 27 T cell receptor beta chains presented below share a single source sample, sequenced in a study of cytomegalovirus exposure and HLA in healthy donors. Primers for the PCR totalled 60 Vbeta and 13 Jbeta. The assay was immunoSEQ multiplex PCR, and TCRdb's table has in-frame clones only and misses some. Here the sample spans tens of thousands of clones, about 72% being singletons. Sequences were obtained from PBMCs. The source is a man aged 35-49 years in good health and CMV-seropositive.

The chain employs TRBV7-8 and TRBJ1-5; weak D call: TRBD1 (6 bases). CDR1 SGHVS and CDR2 FQNEAQ come from the germline V gene. V was cut by 3 bases and J by 1 base, with 16 bases left in between. The length of the CDR3 is 17 residues. The CDR3 nucleotides read TGTGCCAGCAGCTTGGCTAGGGGGGGGCAGAGCAATCAGCCCCAGCATTTT. Protein product: CASSLARGGQSNQPQHF.

The chain has TRBV11-3 and TRBJ2-3, with D possibly matching TRBD1 (6 bases). V lost 5 bases, J lost 1 base, and 16 bases lay in between. The germline gives CDR1 SGHNT, CDR2 YENEEA. The CDR3 totals 16 residues. The CDR3 coding sequence is TGTGCCAGCAGCGGCAGGGGCCCTGGAGGCACAGATACGCAGTATTTT. It translates to CASSGRGPGGTDTQYF.

The chain carries TRBV19 and TRBJ2-3; D might be TRBD2 (6 bases). The CDR3 is made up of 16 amino acids. Trimming shortened V by 5 bases and J by 0 bases, and 15 bases separated the two germline ends. Looked up from germline, CDR1 is LNHDA and CDR2 is SQIVND (reference sequence). DNA for the CDR3: TGTGCCAGTAGTCATCCCCGGGACTCCAGCACAGATACGCAGTATTTT. Its protein product is CASSHPRDSSTDTQYF.

The chain combines TRBV4-1 with TRBJ2-5; 7 bases are shared with TRBD1. CDR1 is MGHRA and CDR2 is YSYEKL in the germline V gene. CDR3 size: 15 residues. Trimming at V came to 4 bases and at J to 2 bases, leaving 7 bases not matched to a gene. CDR3 region: CASSLRDSDQETQYF. The CDR3 DNA reads TGCGCCAGCAGCCTCCGGGACAGCGATCAAGAGACCCAGTACTTC.

This chain joins TRBV9 and TRBJ2-1, with TRBD2 matching 7 bases. This CDR3 region has 14 residues. CDR1 and CDR2 from the germline V gene are SGDLS and YYNGEE. Trimming cost V 2 bases and J 3 bases; bases outside gene matches: 2. This CDR3 is CASSVGEGYNEQFF. Here the CDR3 DNA reads TGTGCCAGCAGCGTCGGGGAGGGCTACAATGAGCAGTTCTTC.

In this sample, this clone turned up a few times. The chain uses TRBV11-2 and TRBJ2-6, with 7 positions matching TRBD1. The V gene end was trimmed by 6 bases and the J gene end by 1 base; junction bases not matched to a gene: 6. Germline V gene data show CDR1 as SGHAT and CDR2 as FQNNGV. CDR3 length equals 16 residues. Here the CDR3 DNA reads TGTGCCAGCAGTCACCCCAGGGGGTCTGGGGCCAACGTCCTGACTTTC. Amino acid sequence: CASSHPRGSGANVLTF.

The chain combines TRBV11-3 with TRBJ2-3, with 9 bases fitting TRBD2. The V segment lost 5 bases and the J segment 4 bases; nucleotides outside the gene matches: 13. Germline CDR1 and CDR2: SGHNT and YENEEA. The CDR3 is made up of 17 amino acids. The CDR3 sequence: CASSPTPGLAPSDTQYF. DNA for the CDR3: TGTGCCAGCAGCCCTACACCCGGACTAGCGCCCTCAGATACGCAGTATTTT.

This clone was detected a few times. V usage is TRBV23-1 and J usage is TRBJ1-4; possible D gene TRBD1, 5 bases. TRBV23-1 is identified as an open reading frame with a role that is uncertain. The V end was cut by 4 bases, the J end by 0 bases, with 9 bases between. CDR3 length: 15 amino acids. This chain's CDR3 is CASSPGTATNEKLFF. The CDR3 DNA sequence: TGCGCCAGCAGTCCAGGGACTGCAACTAATGAAAAACTGTTTTTT.

The chain links TRBV11-3 to TRBJ1-1, with 8 bases matching TRBD1. The ends lost 5 bases at V and 5 bases at J; junction bases unmatched: 7. The V gene's germline CDR1 is SGHNT and CDR2 YENEEA. The CDR3 length is 14 residues. CDR3 coding DNA: TGTGCCAGCAGCACCCGGGACAGGTTGACTGAAGCTTTCTTT. As protein: CASSTRDRLTEAFF.

This chain connects TRBV5-3 to TRBJ2-7; a weak D match, TRBD2 (5 bases). TRBV5-3 is known as an ORF, though its function is uncertain. The V end was cut by 10 bases, the J end by 0 bases, with 11 bases between. The CDR3 runs 12 residues. CDR3: CAPRDRSYEQYF. The CDR3 bases are TGTGCCCCGAGGGATCGCTCCTACGAGCAGTACTTC.

The chain uses TRBV7-9 and TRBJ1-2; 7 bases line up with TRBD1. This CDR3 is 18 amino acids long. CDR1 and CDR2 (germline): SEHNR, FQNEAQ (reference sequence). V shed 5 bases, J shed 7 bases, and the junction held 22 bases outside the gene matches. CDR3 nucleotide sequence: TGTGCCAGCAGCAATCAGGGGGACCCTGGTTTCCTCACATCTGGCTACACCTTC. It specifies CASSNQGDPGFLTSGYTF.

The gene calls are TRBV5-6 and TRBJ2-3, with 9 bases aligning to TRBD1. The V and J ends lost 0 bases and 4 bases, in that order; junction bases with no gene match: 9. Germline CDR1 and CDR2: SGHDT and YYEEEE. This CDR3 is 17 amino acids long. CDR3 coding DNA: TGTGCCAGCAGCTTGGCCCTCGGGACAGGGATCGCAGATACGCAGTATTTT. Residues: CASSLALGTGIADTQYF.

This chain links TRBV4-1 with TRBJ1-3, with 8 positions matching TRBD1. The CDR3 is 15 amino acids. Per the germline V gene, CDR1 is MGHRA and CDR2 is YSYEKL. V gave up 5 bases and J gave up 2 bases; unmatched junction bases: 5. CDR3 amino acids: CASSSEDRAGNTIYF. The CDR3 DNA reads TGCGCCAGCAGCTCGGAGGACAGGGCTGGAAACACCATATATTTT.

V is TRBV7-8 and J is TRBJ1-6, with TRBD1 as a possible D gene (5 bases). The V gene's germline CDR1 is SGHVS and CDR2 FQNEAQ. Trimming removed 4 bases from V and 8 bases from J, with 18 bases in between. The CDR3 extends over 16 amino acids. The CDR3 protein is CASSSSGAGLDSPLHF. As DNA, the CDR3 is TGTGCCAGCAGCTCAAGTGGAGCAGGGTTGGATTCACCCCTCCACTTT.

This chain links TRBV19 with TRBJ1-2; D gene unclear. Trimming removed 4 bases from V and 3 bases from J, with 9 bases in between. The CDR3 is made up of 13 amino acids. Germline assignment: CDR1 LNHDA and CDR2 SQIVND (reference sequence). The CDR3 protein is CASSRASHYGYTF. For the CDR3, the DNA is TGTGCCAGTAGTAGAGCTTCGCACTATGGCTACACCTTC. The variable domain in full, completed from reference TRBV19 and TRBJ1-2, reads DGGITQSPKYLFRKEGQNVTLSCEQNLNHDAMYWYRQDPGQGLRLIYYSQIVNDFQKGDIAEGYSVSREKKESFPLTVTSAQKNPTAFYLCASSRASHYGYTFGSGTRLTVV.

CDR3 region: CASSENINNEQFF. CDR3 in DNA: TGTGCCAGCAGTGAGAACATAAACAATGAGCAGTTCTTC. The rearrangement uses TRBV2 and TRBJ2-1; D not resolved. V lost 3 bases to trimming and J lost 5 bases, with 8 bases between them. Per the germline V gene, CDR1 is SNHLY and CDR2 is FYNNEI. The CDR3 is 13 amino acids.

The gene calls are TRBV21-1 and TRBJ2-7; TRBD1, the table's D call, was not compared with the DNA. TRBV21-1 is a known pseudogene. CDR3 length: 15 amino acids. CDR3 sequence (DNA): TGTGCCAGCAGCAAAGCAGGACAGGGGGCGGACGAGCAGTACTTC. Its translation: CASSKAGQGADEQYF.

The V and J genes are TRBV5-1 and TRBJ2-4; weak D call: TRBD1 (6 bases). The CDR3 has 16 amino acids. Deletions cut 0 bases from V and 0 bases from J, with 10 bases between. Germline assignment: CDR1 SGHRS and CDR2 YFSETQ. CDR3 sequence: CASSLGTALAKNIQYF. DNA of the CDR3: TGCGCCAGCAGCTTGGGGACAGCGCTAGCCAAAAACATTCAGTACTTC.

This sequence joins TRBV7-6 and TRBJ2-2; 7 bases map to TRBD2. Per the germline V gene, CDR1 is SGHVS and CDR2 is FNYEAQ. The junction had 3 bases not matched to a gene; V was cut back by 1 base and J by 1 base. CDR3 length equals 16 residues. The DNA of the CDR3 is TGTGCCAGCAGCTTAGTCAGCGGGGAGAACACCGGGGAGCTGTTTTTT. It yields the protein CASSLVSGENTGELFF. The full variable domain, completed using reference TRBV7-6 and TRBJ2-2, is GAGVSQSPRYKVTKRGQDVALRCDPISGHVSLYWYRQALGQGPEFLTYFNYEAQQDKSGLPNDRFSAERPEGSISTLTIQRTEQRDSAMYRCASSLVSGENTGELFFGEGSRLTVL.

The chain uses TRBV6-4 and TRBJ2-1; 13 nucleotides agree with TRBD2. J gave up 7 bases and V 5 bases, and 5 bases lay outside the gene matches. Germline V gene data show CDR1 as MRHNA and CDR2 as SNTAGT. The CDR3 contains 15 residues. As DNA, the CDR3 is TGTGCCAGCAGTCAGACTAGCGGGGGGCTTAATGAGCAGTTCTTC. This translates into CASSQTSGGLNEQFF.

This clone was seen just once. This chain connects TRBV7-3 to TRBJ2-3, with TRBD2 matching 10 bases. Trimming cost V 5 bases and J 8 bases; bases outside gene matches: 7. The V gene's germline CDR1 is SGHTA and CDR2 FQGTGA. There are 14 residues in the CDR3. The CDR3 sequence is CASSPGASGGTQYF. Here the CDR3 DNA reads TGTGCCAGCAGCCCGGGTGCTAGCGGGGGTACGCAGTATTTT.

This sequence joins TRBV19 and TRBJ1-4, with 7 nucleotides matching TRBD1. Trimming cost V 9 bases and J 5 bases; bases outside gene matches: 9. The CDR3 totals 14 residues. Per germline, CDR1 LNHDA and CDR2 SQIVND (reference sequence). The CDR3 loop reads CASRGGLRNEKLFF. The CDR3 DNA is TGTGCCAGCCGAGGGGGCCTAAGGAATGAAAAACTGTTTTTT. Filled out from reference TRBV19 and TRBJ1-4, the complete variable domain reads DGGITQSPKYLFRKEGQNVTLSCEQNLNHDAMYWYRQDPGQGLRLIYYSQIVNDFQKGDIAEGYSVSREKKESFPLTVTSAQKNPTAFYLCASRGGLRNEKLFFGSGTQLSVL.

The chain combines TRBV2 with TRBJ1-4; 7 bases match TRBD1. V dropped 3 bases and J dropped 16; count of bases not matched to a gene: 5. The CDR3 contains 11 residues. CDR1 is SNHLY, CDR2 FYNNEI, per germline. CDR3 DNA: TGTGCCAGCAGTGAGGGACAGACCTGGTTTTTT. As protein: CASSEGQTWFF. Combining the CDR3 with reference TRBV2 and TRBJ1-4 gives the whole variable domain EPEVTQTPSHQVTQMGQEVILRCVPISNHLYFYWYRQILGQKVEFLVSFYNNEISEKSEIFDDQFSVERPDGSNFTLKIRSTKLEDSAMYFCASSEGQTWFFGSGTQLSVL.

V and J are TRBV6-1 and TRBJ2-7; D uncertain. Trimming removed 0 bases from V and 6 bases from J, with 6 bases in between. The germline gives CDR1 MNHNS, CDR2 SASEGT. CDR3 length: 12 residues. This CDR3 reads CASSEARPEQYF. CDR3 DNA sequence: TGTGCCAGCAGTGAAGCGCGGCCCGAGCAGTACTTC.

DNA of the CDR3: TGCGCCAGCAGCCGCGGGACTAGCGGGGGGGCGAACACCGGGGAGCTGTTTTTT. This encodes CASSRGTSGGANTGELFF. The J gene is TRBJ2-2, the V gene TRBV5-1, with 16 bases fitting TRBD2. The V segment lost 4 bases and the J segment 0 bases; nucleotides outside the gene matches: 3. Germline V CDR1 and CDR2: SGHRS, YFSETQ. The CDR3 extends over 18 amino acids. The variable domain in full, with the rest retrieved from reference TRBV5-1 and TRBJ2-2, is KAGVTQTPRYLIKTRGQQVTLSCSPISGHRSVSWYQQTPGQGLQFLFEYFSETQRNKGNFPGRFSGRQFSNSRSEMNVSTLELGDSALYLCASSRGTSGGANTGELFFGEGSRLTVL.

The chain joins TRBV7-2 to TRBJ2-7, with D possibly being TRBD1 (6 bases). The CDR3 totals 15 residues. Germline V lookup: CDR1 SGHTA, CDR2 FQGNSA. Deletions cut 4 bases from V and 0 bases from J, with 13 bases between. CDR3 nucleotide sequence: TGTGCCAGCAGCTCGGGACACTTAATCTCCTACGAGCAGTACTTC. It codes for CASSSGHLISYEQYF. Full variable domain (rest looked up from reference TRBV7-2 and TRBJ2-7): GAGVSQSPSNKVTEKGKDVELRCDPISGHTALYWYRQSLGQGLEFLIYFQGNSAPDKSGLPSDRFSAERTGGSVSTLTIQRTQQEDSAVYLCASSSGHLISYEQYFGPGTRLTVT.

This sequence joins TRBV6-1 and TRBJ2-1; D is perhaps TRBD2 (6 bases). V gave up 1 base and J gave up 5 bases, with 12 bases separating them. Looked up from germline, CDR1 is MNHNS and CDR2 is SASEGT. The CDR3 consists of 15 residues. In DNA form, the CDR3 reads TGTGCCAGCAGTGAAGGGCGGGGCAGTGACAATGAGCAGTTCTTC. It is translated as CASSEGRGSDNEQFF.